The 24 T cell receptor beta chains listed next were all sequenced from one sample in a study of shared T cell receptors in the human thymus. Generated by immunoSEQ multiplex PCR, the TCRdb table keeps only in-frame clones and is missing some. The repertoire holds under 850,000 clones, roughly 90% seen once, with about 0.01% in the top ten. The sample was also linked to a second study, of human thymus T cells.

Specimen: thymocytes. The source is a boy under two years old with a congenital heart defect.

This clone was detected once. The chain couples TRBV14 to TRBJ1-4; a weak D match, TRBD1 (6 bases). The germline CDR1 and CDR2 sequences are SGHDN and FVKESK. The CDR3 runs 15 residues. V was trimmed by 3 bases and J by 8 bases, leaving 16 bases between them. The DNA of the CDR3 is TGTGCCAGCAGCCACTCAGGGGCCACGAGGGAAAAACTGTTTTTT. Its protein is CASSHSGATREKLFF.

A few counts support this clone. V and J are TRBV19 and TRBJ2-1, with D hard to call. The CDR3 has 13 residues. The ends were cut back, 0 bases at V and 14 bases at J, with 14 bases in the middle. The germline gives CDR1 LNHDA, CDR2 SQIVND (reference sequence). The CDR3 spells CASSIDLRTPEFF. As DNA, the CDR3 is TGTGCCAGTAGTATAGATTTGAGAACTCCGGAGTTCTTC.

The rearrangement links TRBV6-1 to TRBJ2-7; 8 bases match TRBD1. Losses at the gene ends were 5 bases for V and 3 bases for J; bases not matched to a gene: 6. The germline gives CDR1 MNHNS, CDR2 SASEGT. This CDR3 has 14 residues. CDR3 in amino acids: CASSPGQEVYEQYF. In DNA, the CDR3 is TGTGCCAGCAGTCCGGGACAGGAAGTCTACGAGCAGTACTTC.

The chain is built from TRBV5-1 and TRBJ2-7; 7 bases agree with TRBD2. Trimming cost V 0 bases and J 2 bases; bases outside gene matches: 26. The CDR3 extends over 22 amino acids. Per the germline V gene, CDR1 is SGHRS and CDR2 is YFSETQ. The CDR3 DNA reads as TGCGCCAGCAGCTTGGCCACATTTGGGAGTAGCGGGTGGGAACATACTCCCTACGAGCAGTACTTC. This codes for CASSLATFGSSGWEHTPYEQYF.

This clone was found once. V usage is TRBV5-5 and J usage is TRBJ1-2, with D possibly matching TRBD1 (5 bases). CDR3 length: 15 residues. CDR1 is SGHKS and CDR2 is YYEKEE in the germline V gene (reference sequence). Between the trimmed V and J ends, which lost 6 bases and 3 bases, there was a span of 18 bases. This CDR3 is CASTQGGARDYGYTF. The CDR3 region has the DNA TGTGCCAGCACCCAAGGCGGGGCGAGGGACTATGGCTACACCTTC.

This clone was seen a single time. The chain's CDR3 is CASGLDPPGQAYTDTQYF. The CDR3 DNA is TGTGCTAGTGGTTTGGACCCTCCGGGACAGGCGTACACAGATACGCAGTATTTT. This chain joins TRBV12-5 and TRBJ2-3; TRBD1 agrees at 8 bases. The junction had 11 bases not matched to a gene; V was cut back by 1 base and J by 2 bases. This CDR3 region has 18 residues. CDR1 is LGHNT and CDR2 is FRNRAP in the germline V gene.

This chain links TRBV10-3 with TRBJ2-2, with 9 nucleotides matching TRBD2. In germline, CDR1 is ENHRY, CDR2 SYGVKD. The J segment lost 3 bases and the V segment lost 1 base, leaving 21 bases of the junction unmatched. This CDR3 comprises 22 residues. CDR3 residues: CAISELIRASGRPSEDTGELFF. Here the CDR3 DNA reads TGTGCCATCAGTGAGTTGATCCGAGCGAGCGGGAGGCCGAGCGAGGACACCGGGGAGCTGTTTTTT.

The chain has TRBV13 and TRBJ1-3; D ambiguous. The CDR3 runs 14 residues. V dropped 0 bases and J dropped 8 bases, with 11 bases sitting between them. Per the germline V gene, CDR1 is PRHDT and CDR2 is FYEKMQ (reference sequence). The CDR3: CASSLGGRVDTIYF. In DNA form, the CDR3 reads TGTGCCAGCAGCTTAGGAGGGAGGGTAGACACCATATATTTT.

This clone has a handful of counts. The chain joins TRBV6-6 to TRBJ1-5; tentative D call: TRBD1 (6 bases). The V and J ends lost 8 bases and 6 bases respectively, with 14 bases between them. The CDR3 consists of 13 residues. CDR1 is MNHNY, CDR2 SVGAGI, per germline (reference sequence). The CDR3 here is CASRTARGQPQHF. CDR3 DNA sequence: TGTGCCAGCCGGACCGCCAGGGGTCAGCCCCAGCATTTT.

The V call is TRBV2, the J call TRBJ1-5, with TRBD1 matching over 9 bases. The CDR3 covers 13 residues. Germline assignment: CDR1 SNHLY and CDR2 FYNNEI. V trimming: 6 bases; J trimming: 5 bases; junction bases outside the gene matches: 2. The CDR3 bases are TGTGCCAGCAGCGGGACAGGGCATCAGCCCCAGCATTTT. Translation gives CASSGTGHQPQHF.

The chain joins TRBV28 to TRBJ1-2, with a weak D call TRBD1 (6 bases). Germline CDR1 MDHEN, CDR2 SYDVKM. This CDR3 comprises 13 residues. V gave up 3 bases and J gave up 7 bases, with 12 bases separating them. CDR3 nucleotide sequence: TGTGCCAGCAGTTTCACAGGGCGTCCTGGCTACACCTTC. Its translation: CASSFTGRPGYTF.

The V call is TRBV5-1, the J call TRBJ2-3; D unclear. V was trimmed by 0 bases and J by 1 base, leaving 9 bases between them. The germline gives CDR1 SGHRS, CDR2 YFSETQ. This CDR3 has 15 amino acids. In nucleotides, the CDR3 is TGCGCCAGCAGCTTGGCCCGTTCGGGCACAGATACGCAGTATTTT. It translates to CASSLARSGTDTQYF.

The chain has TRBV11-2 and TRBJ2-7; TRBD2 aligns across 11 bases. With V trimmed by 5 bases and J by 4 bases, 10 bases remained unmatched. CDR1 SGHAT and CDR2 FQNNGV come from the germline V gene. The CDR3 spans 16 residues. CDR3 in DNA: TGTGCCAGCAGCCGAATTAGCGGGAGGGCCGGTTACGAGCAGTACTTC. This codes for CASSRISGRAGYEQYF.

This chain connects TRBV18 to TRBJ2-1; D may be TRBD2 (5 bases). Trimming took 3 bases from V and 5 from J, leaving 17 bases between them. This CDR3 is 16 amino acids long. Germline lookup yields CDR1 KGHSH and CDR2 LQKENI. This CDR3 is CASSPAPGGEDNEQFF. The CDR3 DNA reads as TGTGCCAGCTCACCCGCCCCCGGAGGAGAGGACAATGAGCAGTTCTTC.

This clone has more than one count but fewer than ten. The chain uses TRBV9 and TRBJ2-3, with D maybe TRBD2 (5 bases). Germline CDR1 and CDR2: SGDLS and YYNGEE. Trimming shortened V by 7 bases and J by 3 bases, and 21 bases separated the two germline ends. The CDR3 is 16 residues long. In DNA form, the CDR3 reads TGTGCCAGCTCTCACGGAGGCCGGCGTTGGACAGATACGCAGTATTTT. Protein sequence: CASSHGGRRWTDTQYF.

The rearrangement joins TRBV2 to TRBJ2-2; D is perhaps TRBD1 (6 bases). Germline CDR1 SNHLY, CDR2 FYNNEI. This CDR3 spans 16 amino acids. V was trimmed by 3 bases and J by 2 bases, leaving 13 bases between them. CDR3 residues: CASSEGRGINTGELFF. In DNA form, the CDR3 reads TGTGCCAGCAGTGAGGGAAGGGGGATAAACACCGGGGAGCTGTTTTTT.

V is TRBV15 and J is TRBJ2-1, with 8 bases fitting TRBD2. CDR1 and CDR2 from the germline V gene are LNHNV and YYDKDF (reference sequence). The CDR3 length is 17 residues. With V trimmed by 0 bases and J by 8 bases, 12 bases remained unmatched. The CDR3 coding sequence is TGTGCCACCAGCAGAGATCGCGCCGGACTAGCAGGCGATGAGCAGTTCTTC. It codes for CATSRDRAGLAGDEQFF.

This clone occurred once. This chain's CDR3 is CAWSVPGGLNTEAFF. CDR3 nucleotides: TGTGCCTGGAGTGTCCCAGGGGGATTGAACACTGAAGCTTTCTTT. V usage is TRBV30 and J usage is TRBJ1-1, with 7 bases matching TRBD1. This CDR3 comprises 15 residues. CDR1 is GTSNPN, CDR2 SVGIG, per germline (reference sequence). The V segment lost 0 bases and the J segment 0 bases; nucleotides outside the gene matches: 4.

J is TRBJ1-5 and V is TRBV7-9; 7 bases line up with TRBD1. J lost 4 bases, V lost 1 base, and 4 bases had no gene match. The V gene's germline CDR1 is SEHNR and CDR2 FQNEAQ (reference sequence). This CDR3 has 15 amino acids. CDR3 sequence (DNA): TGTGCCAGCAGCTTAGAGGGGGCAGGTAATCAGCCCCAGCATTTT. It specifies CASSLEGAGNQPQHF.

The chain employs TRBV28 and TRBJ2-7; TRBD2 is a possible D gene (7 bases). There are 16 residues in the CDR3. Trimming left V 5 bases short and J 3 bases short, with 20 bases between. The germline V gene encodes CDR1 MDHEN and CDR2 SYDVKM. CDR3 residues: CASSLRGWREFYEQYF. The CDR3, as DNA: TGTGCCAGCAGTCTCAGGGGATGGCGGGAGTTCTACGAGCAGTACTTC.

This chain connects TRBV5-1 to TRBJ2-3; TRBD2 aligns across 9 bases. This CDR3 region has 18 residues. The junction had 11 bases not matched to a gene; V was cut back by 1 base and J by 2 bases. CDR1 and CDR2 (germline): SGHRS, YFSETQ. CDR3 bases: TGCGCCAGCAGCTTGCCCGGGATCGAGCGGGGGGACACAGATACGCAGTATTTT. It is translated as CASSLPGIERGDTDTQYF.

The chain carries TRBV7-9 and TRBJ2-7; 10 positions match TRBD1. Germline values: CDR1 SEHNR, CDR2 FQNEAQ (reference sequence). CDR3 length: 13 residues. The ends lost 4 bases at V and 4 bases at J; junction bases unmatched: 1. CDR3 sequence (DNA): TGTGCCAGCAGCTGGGACAGGGGTTACGAGCAGTACTTC. Protein product: CASSWDRGYEQYF.

This clone was found once. The V call is TRBV11-3, the J call TRBJ2-3; 14 bases align to TRBD2. This CDR3 comprises 18 residues. V was clipped by 5 bases and J by 4 bases; unmatched bases: 11. Germline V CDR1 and CDR2: SGHNT, YENEEA. This CDR3 reads CASSRGLAGEVAPDTQYF. The CDR3 nucleotides read TGTGCCAGCAGCAGGGGACTAGCGGGAGAAGTGGCTCCAGATACGCAGTATTTT.

The J gene is TRBJ1-5, the V gene TRBV6-5; D not certain. Trimming took 0 bases from V and 4 from J, leaving 4 bases between them. The CDR3 is made up of 13 amino acids. Germline V lookup: CDR1 MNHEY, CDR2 SVGAGI. In DNA, the CDR3 is TGTGCCAGCAGTTACTCTCTGAATCAGCCCCAGCATTTT. As protein: CASSYSLNQPQHF.